This T cell receptor beta chain was documented in a study of Tregs in tolerant kidney transplant recipients. Study-wide results and caveats: Validation in larger populations is needed because few patients were studied. Activated donor B cell expansion appeared to reveal the most relevant donor-specific TCRbeta repertoire.

TCRdb's copy holds only in-frame clones and misses some; the assay was immunoSEQ multiplex PCR. The data show about 240,000 clones, 80% to 85% seen once. Unstimulated Tregs (CD4+CD25+CD127-) and CD4+CD25- non-Tregs were sorted from PBMCs. Concerning this clone: The antigen is not known. Within the sample, other DNA sequences also encode this same CDR3.

Germline assignment: CDR1 SGDLS and CDR2 YYNGEE. The CDR3 sequence is 13 residues long. V lost 2 bases and J 0 bases, leaving 5 bases between the germline ends. Material for sequencing was CD4+ T cells from blood. The chain carries TRBV9 and TRBJ1-1; no clear D. The sequence was collected from a human donor in good health. The CDR3 loop reads CASSVRLNTEAFF. CDR3 bases: TGTGCCAGCAGCGTGAGGTTGAACACTGAAGCTTTCTTT.